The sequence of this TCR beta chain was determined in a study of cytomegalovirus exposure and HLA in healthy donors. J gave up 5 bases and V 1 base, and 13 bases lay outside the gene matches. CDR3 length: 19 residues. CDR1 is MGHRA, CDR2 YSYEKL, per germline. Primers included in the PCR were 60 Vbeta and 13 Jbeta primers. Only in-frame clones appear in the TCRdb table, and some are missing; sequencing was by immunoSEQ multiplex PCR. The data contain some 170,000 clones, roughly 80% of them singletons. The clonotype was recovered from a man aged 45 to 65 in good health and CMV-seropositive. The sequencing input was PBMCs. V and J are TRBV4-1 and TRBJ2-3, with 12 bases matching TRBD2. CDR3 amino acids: CASSQARLAGGHGRDTQYF. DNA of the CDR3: TGCGCCAGCAGCCAAGCGAGGCTAGCGGGGGGGCACGGTAGAGATACGCAGTATTTT.